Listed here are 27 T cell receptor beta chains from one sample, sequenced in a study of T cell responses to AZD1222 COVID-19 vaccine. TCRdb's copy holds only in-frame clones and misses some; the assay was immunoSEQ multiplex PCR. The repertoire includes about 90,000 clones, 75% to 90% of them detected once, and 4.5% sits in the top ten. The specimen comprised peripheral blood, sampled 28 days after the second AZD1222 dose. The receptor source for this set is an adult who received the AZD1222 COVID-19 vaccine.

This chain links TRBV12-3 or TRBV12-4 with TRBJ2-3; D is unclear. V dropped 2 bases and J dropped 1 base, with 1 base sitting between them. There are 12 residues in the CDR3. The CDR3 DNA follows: TGTGCCAGCAGTTTACGCACAGATACGCAGTATTTT. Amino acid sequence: CASSLRTDTQYF.

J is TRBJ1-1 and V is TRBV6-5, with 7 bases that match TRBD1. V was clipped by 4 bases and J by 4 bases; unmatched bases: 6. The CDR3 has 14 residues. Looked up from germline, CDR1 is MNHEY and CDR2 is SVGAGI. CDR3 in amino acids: CASSLDRVVTEAFF. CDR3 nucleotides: TGTGCCAGCAGTTTAGACAGGGTGGTCACTGAAGCTTTCTTT.

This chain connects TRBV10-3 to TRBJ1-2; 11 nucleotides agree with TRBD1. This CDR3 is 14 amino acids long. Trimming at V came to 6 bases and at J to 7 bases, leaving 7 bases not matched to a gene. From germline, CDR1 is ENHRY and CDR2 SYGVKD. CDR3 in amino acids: CAIRPGQGGTGYTF. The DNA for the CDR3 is TGTGCCATCAGACCGGGACAGGGGGGGACTGGCTACACCTTC.

Here the CDR3 DNA reads TGTGCCTGGAGTAGGACACCGTCCAAGCAGTACTTC. Its translation: CAWSRTPSKQYF. The chain links TRBV30 to TRBJ2-7; tentatively, D is TRBD1 (5 bases). V was shortened by 2 bases and J by 8 bases, with 13 bases between the two germline ends. The CDR3 has 12 amino acids. Germline loops: CDR1 GTSNPN, CDR2 SVGIG (reference sequence). Complete variable domain (other parts from reference TRBV30 and TRBJ2-7): SQTIHQWPATLVQPVGSPLSLECTVEGTSNPNLYWYRQAAGRGLQLLFYSVGIGQISSEVPQNLSASRPQDRQFILSSKKLLLSDSGFYLCAWSRTPSKQYFGPGTRLTVT.

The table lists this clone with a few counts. CDR3 in amino acids: CASSVRTGSEAFF. CDR3 nucleotides: TGTGCCAGCAGCGTTCGGACAGGGTCTGAAGCTTTCTTT. This rearrangement joins TRBV9 to TRBJ1-1, with 8 bases aligning to TRBD1. The germline V gene has CDR1 SGDLS and CDR2 YYNGEE. The ends lost 2 bases at V and 6 bases at J; junction bases unmatched: 3. The CDR3 runs to 13 residues.

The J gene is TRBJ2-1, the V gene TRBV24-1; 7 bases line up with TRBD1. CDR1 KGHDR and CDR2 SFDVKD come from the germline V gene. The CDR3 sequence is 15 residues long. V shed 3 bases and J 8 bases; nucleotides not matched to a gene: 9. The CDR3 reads CATSDPGGYNDEQFF. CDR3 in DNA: TGTGCCACCAGTGATCCAGGGGGATACAACGATGAGCAGTTCTTC.

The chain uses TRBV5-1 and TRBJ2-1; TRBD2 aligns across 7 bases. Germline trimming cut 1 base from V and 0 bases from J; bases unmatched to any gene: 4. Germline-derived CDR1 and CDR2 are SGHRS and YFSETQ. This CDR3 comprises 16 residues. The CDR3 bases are TGCGCCAGCAGCTTGATCGGGGGGAGCTCCTACAATGAGCAGTTCTTC. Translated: CASSLIGGSSYNEQFF.

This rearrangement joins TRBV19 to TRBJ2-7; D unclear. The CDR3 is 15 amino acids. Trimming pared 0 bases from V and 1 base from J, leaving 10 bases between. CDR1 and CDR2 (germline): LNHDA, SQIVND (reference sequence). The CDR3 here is CASSIDWWRSYEQYF. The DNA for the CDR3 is TGTGCCAGTAGTATAGATTGGTGGCGGTCCTACGAGCAGTACTTC.

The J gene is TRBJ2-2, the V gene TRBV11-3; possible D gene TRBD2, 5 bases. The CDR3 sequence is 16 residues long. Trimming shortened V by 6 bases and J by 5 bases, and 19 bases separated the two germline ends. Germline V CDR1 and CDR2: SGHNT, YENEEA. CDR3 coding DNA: TGTGCCAGCAGTCCTTCCGGCTATACGGGGACCGGGGAGCTGTTTTTT. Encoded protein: CASSPSGYTGTGELFF.

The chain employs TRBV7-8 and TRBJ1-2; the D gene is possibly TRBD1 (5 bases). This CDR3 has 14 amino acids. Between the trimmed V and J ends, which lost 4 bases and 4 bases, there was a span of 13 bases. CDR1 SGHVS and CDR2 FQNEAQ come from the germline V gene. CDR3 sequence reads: CASSSPGRFYGYTF. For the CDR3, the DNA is TGTGCCAGCAGCTCCCCGGGACGGTTCTATGGCTACACCTTC.

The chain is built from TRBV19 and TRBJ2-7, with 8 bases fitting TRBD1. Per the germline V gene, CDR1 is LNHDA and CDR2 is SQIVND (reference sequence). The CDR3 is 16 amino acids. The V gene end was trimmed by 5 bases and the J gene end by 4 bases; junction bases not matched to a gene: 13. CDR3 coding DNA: TGTGCCAGTAGTGGAACAACAGGGGGAACAAAATACGAGCAGTACTTC. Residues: CASSGTTGGTKYEQYF.

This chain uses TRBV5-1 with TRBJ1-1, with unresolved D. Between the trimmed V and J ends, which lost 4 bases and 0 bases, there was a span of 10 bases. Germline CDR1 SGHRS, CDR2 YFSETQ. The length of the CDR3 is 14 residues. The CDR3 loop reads CASSDRAMNTEAFF. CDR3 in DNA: TGCGCCAGCAGCGACCGGGCGATGAACACTGAAGCTTTCTTT.

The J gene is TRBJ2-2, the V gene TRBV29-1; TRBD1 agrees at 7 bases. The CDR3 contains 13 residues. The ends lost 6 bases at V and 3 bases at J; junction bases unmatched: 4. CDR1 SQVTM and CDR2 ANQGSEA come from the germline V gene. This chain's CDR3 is CSVWTGHTGELFF. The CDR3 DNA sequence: TGCAGCGTGTGGACAGGACACACCGGGGAGCTGTTTTTT.

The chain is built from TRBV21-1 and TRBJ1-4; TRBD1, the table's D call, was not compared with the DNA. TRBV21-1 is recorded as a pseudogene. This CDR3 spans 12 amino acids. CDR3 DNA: TGTGCCAGCACGTCAGGCCGAGAAAAACTGTTTTTT. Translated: CASTSGREKLFF.

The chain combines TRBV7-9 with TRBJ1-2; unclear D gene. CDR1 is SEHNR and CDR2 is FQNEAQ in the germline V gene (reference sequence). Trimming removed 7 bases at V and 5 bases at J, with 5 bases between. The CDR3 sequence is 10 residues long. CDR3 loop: CASTQYGYTF. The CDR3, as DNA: TGTGCCAGCACCCAATATGGCTACACCTTC.

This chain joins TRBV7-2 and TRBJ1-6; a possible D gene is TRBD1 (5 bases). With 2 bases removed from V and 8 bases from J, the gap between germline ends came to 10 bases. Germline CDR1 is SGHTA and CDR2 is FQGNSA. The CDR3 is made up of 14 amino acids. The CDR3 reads CASSLKGVDSPLHF. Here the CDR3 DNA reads TGTGCCAGCAGCTTAAAAGGGGTAGATTCACCCCTCCACTTT. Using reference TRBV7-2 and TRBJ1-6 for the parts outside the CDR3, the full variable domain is GAGVSQSPSNKVTEKGKDVELRCDPISGHTALYWYRQSLGQGLEFLIYFQGNSAPDKSGLPSDRFSAERTGGSVSTLTIQRTQQEDSAVYLCASSLKGVDSPLHFGNGTRLTVT.

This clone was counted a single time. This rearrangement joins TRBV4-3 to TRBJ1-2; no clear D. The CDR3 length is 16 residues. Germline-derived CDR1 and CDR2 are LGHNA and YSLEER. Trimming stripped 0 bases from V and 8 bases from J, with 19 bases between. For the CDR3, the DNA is TGCGCCAGCAGCCAAGAGGCCGGGCCCCAAATAGTGGGCTACACCTTC. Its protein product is CASSQEAGPQIVGYTF.

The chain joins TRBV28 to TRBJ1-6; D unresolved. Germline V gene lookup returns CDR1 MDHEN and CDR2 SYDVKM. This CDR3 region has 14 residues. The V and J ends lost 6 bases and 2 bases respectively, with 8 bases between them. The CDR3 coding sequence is TGTGCCAGCAGGCCGGCAGCCTATAATTCACCCCTCCACTTT. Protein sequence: CASRPAAYNSPLHF.

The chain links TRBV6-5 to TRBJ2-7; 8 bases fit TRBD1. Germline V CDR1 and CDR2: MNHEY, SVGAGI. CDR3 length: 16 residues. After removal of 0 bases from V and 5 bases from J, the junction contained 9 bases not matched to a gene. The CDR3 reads CASSYSHGTGYDEQYF. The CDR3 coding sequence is TGTGCCAGCAGTTACTCTCATGGGACAGGTTACGACGAGCAGTACTTC.

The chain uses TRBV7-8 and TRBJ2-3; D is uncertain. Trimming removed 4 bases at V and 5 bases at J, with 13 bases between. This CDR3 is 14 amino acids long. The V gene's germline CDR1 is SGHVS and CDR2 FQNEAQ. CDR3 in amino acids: CASSSGSWGDTQYF. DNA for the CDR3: TGTGCCAGCAGCTCCGGTAGCTGGGGAGATACGCAGTATTTT.

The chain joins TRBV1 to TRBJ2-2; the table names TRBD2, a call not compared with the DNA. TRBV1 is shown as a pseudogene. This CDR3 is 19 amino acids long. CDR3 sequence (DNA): TGCACCAGCAGCCAAGATTGGGTACGGGGGAGTAGGACCACCGGGGAGCTGTTTTTT. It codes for CTSSQDWVRGSRTTGELFF.

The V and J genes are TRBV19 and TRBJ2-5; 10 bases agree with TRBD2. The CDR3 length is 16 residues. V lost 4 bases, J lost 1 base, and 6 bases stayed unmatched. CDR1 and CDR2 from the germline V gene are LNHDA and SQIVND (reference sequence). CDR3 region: CASSTTSGGAQETQYF. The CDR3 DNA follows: TGTGCCAGTAGTACCACCAGCGGGGGGGCCCAAGAGACCCAGTACTTC.

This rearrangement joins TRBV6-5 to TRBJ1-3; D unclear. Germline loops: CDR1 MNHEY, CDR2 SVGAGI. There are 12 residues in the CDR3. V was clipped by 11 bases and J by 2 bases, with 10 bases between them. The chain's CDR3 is CAVGAAGNTIYF. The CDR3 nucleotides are TGTGCCGTGGGAGCCGCTGGAAACACCATATATTTT.

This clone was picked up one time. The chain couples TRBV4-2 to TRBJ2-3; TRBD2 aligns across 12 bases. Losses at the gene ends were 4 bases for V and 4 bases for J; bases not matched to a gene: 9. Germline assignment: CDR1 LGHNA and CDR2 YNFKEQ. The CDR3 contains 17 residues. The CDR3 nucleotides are TGTGCCAGCAGCCTGGAACCTAGCGGGAGGGCATCAGATACGCAGTATTTT. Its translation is CASSLEPSGRASDTQYF.

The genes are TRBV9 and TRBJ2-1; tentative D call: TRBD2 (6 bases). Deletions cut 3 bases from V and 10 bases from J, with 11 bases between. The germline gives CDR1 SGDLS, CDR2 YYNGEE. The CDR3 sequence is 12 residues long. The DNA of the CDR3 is TGTGCCAGCAGCGCCGGGACTGGAGAGCAGTTCTTC. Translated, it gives CASSAGTGEQFF.

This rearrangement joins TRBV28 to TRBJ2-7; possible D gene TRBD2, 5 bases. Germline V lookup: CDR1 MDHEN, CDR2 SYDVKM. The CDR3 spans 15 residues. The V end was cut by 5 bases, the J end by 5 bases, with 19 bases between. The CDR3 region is CASSNTGLRGDEQYF. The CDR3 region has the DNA TGTGCCAGCAGTAACACGGGATTGAGAGGCGACGAGCAGTACTTC.

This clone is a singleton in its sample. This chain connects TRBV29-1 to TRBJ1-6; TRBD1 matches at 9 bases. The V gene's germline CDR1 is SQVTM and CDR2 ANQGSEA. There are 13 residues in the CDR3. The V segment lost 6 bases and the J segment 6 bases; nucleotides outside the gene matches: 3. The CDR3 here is CSVRTGANSPLHF. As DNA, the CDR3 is TGCAGCGTAAGGACAGGGGCTAATTCACCCCTCCACTTT.